This T cell receptor (beta chain) appears in the sequencing data of a study of blood T cell repertoires in COVID-19. The overall study: Some COVID-19 samples were acute and others convalescent; all came from the United States, Italy and Spain. PBMCs, B-cell-depleted T cells, or T cells provided the cDNA or gDNA that made up the material.

This clone was seen many times. Trimming took 2 bases from V and 4 from J; bases not matched to a gene: 4. The CDR3 has 15 amino acids. From germline, CDR1 is MNHEY and CDR2 SVGAGI. As originally analysed: Reference gene primer amplification yielded estimated nucleated cell counts. TCRdb's table, derived via immunoSEQ multiplex PCR, lists solely in-frame clones and lacks some. Clonal size and the V and J genes are those of that table, whereas D and trimming came from the DNA. Of some 78,000 clones in the sample, around 88% are singletons; the top ten hold nearly 5%. Specimen: peripheral blood. V and J are TRBV6-5 and TRBJ2-1; 8 bases map to TRBD2. This receptor was identified in a woman of 80 years or more with active or convalescent COVID-19. The CDR3 region is CASSYGSGKYNEQFF. DNA for the CDR3: TGTGCCAGCAGTTACGGTAGCGGGAAATACAATGAGCAGTTCTTC.